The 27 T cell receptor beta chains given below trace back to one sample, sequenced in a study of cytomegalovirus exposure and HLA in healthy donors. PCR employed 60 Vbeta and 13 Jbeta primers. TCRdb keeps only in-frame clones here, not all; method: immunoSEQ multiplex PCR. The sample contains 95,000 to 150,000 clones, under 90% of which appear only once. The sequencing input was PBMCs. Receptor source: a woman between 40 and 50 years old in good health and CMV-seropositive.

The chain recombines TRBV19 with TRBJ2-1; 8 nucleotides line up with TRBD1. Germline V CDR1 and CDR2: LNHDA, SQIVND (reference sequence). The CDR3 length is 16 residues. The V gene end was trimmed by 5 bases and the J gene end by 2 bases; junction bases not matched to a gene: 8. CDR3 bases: TGTGCCAGTAGTGCCGGACAGGGAATGGCCTACAATGAGCAGTTCTTC. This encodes CASSAGQGMAYNEQFF. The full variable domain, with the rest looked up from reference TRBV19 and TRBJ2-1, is DGGITQSPKYLFRKEGQNVTLSCEQNLNHDAMYWYRQDPGQGLRLIYYSQIVNDFQKGDIAEGYSVSREKKESFPLTVTSAQKNPTAFYLCASSAGQGMAYNEQFFGPGTRLTVL.

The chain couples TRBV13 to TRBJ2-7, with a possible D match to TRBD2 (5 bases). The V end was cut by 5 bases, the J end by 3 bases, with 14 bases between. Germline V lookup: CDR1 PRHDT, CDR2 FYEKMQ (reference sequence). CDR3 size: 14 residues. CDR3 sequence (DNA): TGTGCCAGCAGCCCGCGTGGTGCGGGCTACGAGCAGTACTTC. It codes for CASSPRGAGYEQYF.

CDR3 DNA sequence: TGTGCCAGCAGCGTAGGAATAGGGTCTGGGGGCTTGAACACTGAAGCTTTCTTT. Translation: CASSVGIGSGGLNTEAFF. The J gene is TRBJ1-1, the V gene TRBV9, with a tentative D call TRBD1 (6 bases). CDR1 and CDR2 (germline): SGDLS, YYNGEE. Trimming shortened V by 0 bases and J by 0 bases, and 18 bases separated the two germline ends. This CDR3 has 18 residues.

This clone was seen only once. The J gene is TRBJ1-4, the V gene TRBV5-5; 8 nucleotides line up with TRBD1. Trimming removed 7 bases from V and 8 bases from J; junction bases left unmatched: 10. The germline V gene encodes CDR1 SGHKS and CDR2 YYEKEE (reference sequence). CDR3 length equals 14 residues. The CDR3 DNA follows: TGTGCCAGCTGTCCCCAGGGGGCAGAGGAAAAACTGTTTTTT. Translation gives CASCPQGAEEKLFF.

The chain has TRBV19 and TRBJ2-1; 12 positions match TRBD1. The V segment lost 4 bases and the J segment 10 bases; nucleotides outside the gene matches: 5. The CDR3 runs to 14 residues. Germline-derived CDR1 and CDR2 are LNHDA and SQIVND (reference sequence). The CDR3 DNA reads TGTGCCAGTAGTAAGGGACAGGGGGCAGAGGAGCAGTTCTTC. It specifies CASSKGQGAEEQFF.

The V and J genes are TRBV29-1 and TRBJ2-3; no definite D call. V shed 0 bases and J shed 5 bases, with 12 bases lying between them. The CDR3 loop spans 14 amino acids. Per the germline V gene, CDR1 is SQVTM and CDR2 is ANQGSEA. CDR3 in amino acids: CSVEDATERDTQYF. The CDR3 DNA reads TGCAGCGTTGAAGACGCAACCGAGAGAGATACGCAGTATTTT.

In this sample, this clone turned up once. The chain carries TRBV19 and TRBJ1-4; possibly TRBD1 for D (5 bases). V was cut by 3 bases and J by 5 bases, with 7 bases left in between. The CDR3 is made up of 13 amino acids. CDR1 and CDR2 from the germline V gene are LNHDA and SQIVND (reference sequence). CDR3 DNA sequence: TGTGCCAGTAGTATGGGGCGGAATGAAAAACTGTTTTTT. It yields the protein CASSMGRNEKLFF.

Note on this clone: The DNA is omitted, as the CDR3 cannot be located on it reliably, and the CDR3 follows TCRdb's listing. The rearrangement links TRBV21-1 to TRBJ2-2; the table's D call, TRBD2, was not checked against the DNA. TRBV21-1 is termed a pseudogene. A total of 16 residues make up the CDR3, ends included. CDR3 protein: CASDRVAGGITGELFF.

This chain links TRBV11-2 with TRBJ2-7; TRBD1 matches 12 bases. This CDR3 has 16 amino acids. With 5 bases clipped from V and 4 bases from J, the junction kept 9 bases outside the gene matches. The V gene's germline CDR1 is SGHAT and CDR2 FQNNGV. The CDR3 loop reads CASSQIRDRGPYEQYF. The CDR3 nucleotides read TGTGCCAGCAGCCAAATCCGGGACAGGGGGCCGTACGAGCAGTACTTC.

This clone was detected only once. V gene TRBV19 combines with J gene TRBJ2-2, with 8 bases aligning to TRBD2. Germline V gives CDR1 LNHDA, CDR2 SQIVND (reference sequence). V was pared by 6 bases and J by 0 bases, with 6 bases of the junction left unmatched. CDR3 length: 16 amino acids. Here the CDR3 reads CASRRLAISNTGELFF. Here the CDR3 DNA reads TGTGCCAGTAGAAGACTAGCGATCTCGAACACCGGGGAGCTGTTTTTT.

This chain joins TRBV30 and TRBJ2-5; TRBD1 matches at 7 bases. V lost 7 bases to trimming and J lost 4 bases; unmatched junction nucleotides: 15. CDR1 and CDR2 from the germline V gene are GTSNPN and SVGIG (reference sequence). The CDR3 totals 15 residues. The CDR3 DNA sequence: TGTGCCTCGCCAACGGACAGGACGGGGCGAGAGACCCAGTACTTC. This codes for CASPTDRTGRETQYF.

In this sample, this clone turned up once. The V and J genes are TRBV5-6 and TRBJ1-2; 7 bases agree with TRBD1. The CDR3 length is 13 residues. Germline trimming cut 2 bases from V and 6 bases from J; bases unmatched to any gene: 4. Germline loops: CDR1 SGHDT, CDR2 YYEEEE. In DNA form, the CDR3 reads TGTGCCAGCAGCTTTACAGGGGCTAATGGCTACACCTTC. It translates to CASSFTGANGYTF. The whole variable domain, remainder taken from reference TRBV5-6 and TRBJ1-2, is DAGVTQSPTHLIKTRGQQVTLRCSPKSGHDTVSWYQQALGQGPQFIFQYYEEEERQRGNFPDRFSGHQFPNYSSELNVNALLLGDSALYLCASSFTGANGYTFGSGTRLTVV.

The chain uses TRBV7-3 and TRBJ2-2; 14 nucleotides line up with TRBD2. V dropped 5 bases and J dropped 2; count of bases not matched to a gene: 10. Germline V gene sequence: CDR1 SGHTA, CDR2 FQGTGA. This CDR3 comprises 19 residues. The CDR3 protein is CASSPGLAGGLINTGELFF. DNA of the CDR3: TGTGCCAGCAGCCCCGGACTAGCGGGAGGACTTATTAACACCGGGGAGCTGTTTTTT.

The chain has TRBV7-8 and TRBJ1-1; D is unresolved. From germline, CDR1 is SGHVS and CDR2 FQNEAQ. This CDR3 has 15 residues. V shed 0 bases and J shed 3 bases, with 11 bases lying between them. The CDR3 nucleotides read TGTGCCAGCAGCTTAGCGGTGACACCGTACACTGAAGCTTTCTTT. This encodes CASSLAVTPYTEAFF.

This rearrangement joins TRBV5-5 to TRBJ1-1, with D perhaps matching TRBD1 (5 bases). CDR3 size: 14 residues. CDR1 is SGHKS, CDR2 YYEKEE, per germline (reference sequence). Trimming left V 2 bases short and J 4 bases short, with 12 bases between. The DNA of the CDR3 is TGTGCCAGCAGCTTAGACAGTGGGGTCACTGAAGCTTTCTTT. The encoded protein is CASSLDSGVTEAFF.

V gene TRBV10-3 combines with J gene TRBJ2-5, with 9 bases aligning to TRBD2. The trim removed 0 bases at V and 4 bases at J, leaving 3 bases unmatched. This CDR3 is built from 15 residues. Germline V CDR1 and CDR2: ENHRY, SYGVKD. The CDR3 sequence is CAISESAGGGETQYF. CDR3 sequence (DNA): TGTGCCATCAGTGAGTCTGCGGGAGGGGGAGAGACCCAGTACTTC.

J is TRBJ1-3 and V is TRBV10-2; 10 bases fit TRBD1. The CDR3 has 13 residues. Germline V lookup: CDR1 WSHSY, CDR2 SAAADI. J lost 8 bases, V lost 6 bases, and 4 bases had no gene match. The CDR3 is CASRTGGWDTIYF. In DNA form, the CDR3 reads TGCGCCAGCAGGACAGGGGGCTGGGACACCATATATTTT.

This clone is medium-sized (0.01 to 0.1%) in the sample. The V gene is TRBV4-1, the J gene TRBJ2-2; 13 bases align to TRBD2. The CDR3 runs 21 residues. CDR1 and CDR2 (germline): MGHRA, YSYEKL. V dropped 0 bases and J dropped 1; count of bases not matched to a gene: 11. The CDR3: CASSQERPGLAGQWNTGELFF. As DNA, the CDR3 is TGCGCCAGCAGCCAAGAACGACCGGGACTAGCGGGACAATGGAACACCGGGGAGCTGTTTTTT.

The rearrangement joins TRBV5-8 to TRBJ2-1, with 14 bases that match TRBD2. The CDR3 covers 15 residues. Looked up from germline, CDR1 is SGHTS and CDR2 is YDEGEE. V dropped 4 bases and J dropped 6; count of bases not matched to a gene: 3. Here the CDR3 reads CASSAGTSGSNEQFF. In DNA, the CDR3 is TGTGCCAGCAGCGCGGGGACTAGCGGGAGCAATGAGCAGTTCTTC. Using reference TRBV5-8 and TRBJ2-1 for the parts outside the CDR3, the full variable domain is EAGVTQSPTHLIKTRGQQATLRCSPISGHTSVYWYQQALGLGLQFLLWYDEGEERNRGNFPPRFSGRQFPNYSSELNVNALELEDSALYLCASSAGTSGSNEQFFGPGTRLTVL.

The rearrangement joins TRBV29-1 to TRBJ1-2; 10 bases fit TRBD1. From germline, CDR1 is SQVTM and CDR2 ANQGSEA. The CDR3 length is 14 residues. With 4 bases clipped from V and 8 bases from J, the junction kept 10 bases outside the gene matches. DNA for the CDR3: TGCAGCGTTGGCATATACCGGGACAGGGGAGGCTACACCTTC. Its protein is CSVGIYRDRGGYTF.

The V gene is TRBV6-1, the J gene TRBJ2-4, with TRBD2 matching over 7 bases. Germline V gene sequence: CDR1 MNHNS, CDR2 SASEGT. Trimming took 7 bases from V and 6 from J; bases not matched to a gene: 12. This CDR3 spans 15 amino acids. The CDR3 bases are TGTGCCAGCAACGATCGACCATTAGCGGGAAACATTCAGTACTTC. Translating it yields CASNDRPLAGNIQYF.

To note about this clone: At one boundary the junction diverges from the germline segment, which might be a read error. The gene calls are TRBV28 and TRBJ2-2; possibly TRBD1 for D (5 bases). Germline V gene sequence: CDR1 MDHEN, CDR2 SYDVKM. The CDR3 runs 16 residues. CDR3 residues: CTSSLSPRVGTGELFF. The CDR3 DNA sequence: TGTACCAGCAGTTTATCCCCCAGGGTCGGGACCGGGGAGCTGTTTTTT.

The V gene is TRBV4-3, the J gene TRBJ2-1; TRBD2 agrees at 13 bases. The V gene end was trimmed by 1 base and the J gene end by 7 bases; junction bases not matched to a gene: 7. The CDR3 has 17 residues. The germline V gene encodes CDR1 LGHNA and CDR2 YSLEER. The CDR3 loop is CASSQVPTLAGGNEQFF. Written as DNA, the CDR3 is TGCGCCAGCAGCCAAGTTCCCACACTAGCGGGAGGGAATGAGCAGTTCTTC.

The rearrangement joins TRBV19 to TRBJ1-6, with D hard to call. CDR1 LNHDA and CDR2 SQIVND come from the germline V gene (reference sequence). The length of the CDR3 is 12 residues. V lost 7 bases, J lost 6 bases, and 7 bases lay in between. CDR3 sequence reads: CASTPVNSPLHF. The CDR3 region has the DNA TGTGCCAGTACCCCTGTTAATTCACCCCTCCACTTT.

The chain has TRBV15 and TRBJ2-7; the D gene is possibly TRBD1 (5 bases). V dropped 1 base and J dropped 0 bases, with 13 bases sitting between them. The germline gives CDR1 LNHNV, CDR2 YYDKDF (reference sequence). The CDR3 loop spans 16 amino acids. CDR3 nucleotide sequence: TGTGCCACCAGCAGAGTTACAGGAGACCTCTCCTACGAGCAGTACTTC. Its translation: CATSRVTGDLSYEQYF.

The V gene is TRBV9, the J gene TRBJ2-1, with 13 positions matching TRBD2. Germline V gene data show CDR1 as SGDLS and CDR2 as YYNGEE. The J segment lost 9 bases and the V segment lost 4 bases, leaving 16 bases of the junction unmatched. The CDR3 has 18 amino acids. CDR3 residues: CASSPPMIRTSGSGEQFF. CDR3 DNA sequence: TGTGCCAGCAGCCCCCCAATGATCAGGACTAGCGGGAGCGGTGAGCAGTTCTTC.

CDR3 nucleotides: TGTGCCAGCAGTAGGGCCACCGGGACTAGCGGGAGTTACAATGAGCAGTTCTTC. It translates to CASSRATGTSGSYNEQFF. The V and J genes are TRBV2 and TRBJ2-1; 14 bases agree with TRBD2. V lost 5 bases, J lost 4 bases, and 10 bases stayed unmatched. The CDR3 has 18 residues. In germline, CDR1 is SNHLY, CDR2 FYNNEI.